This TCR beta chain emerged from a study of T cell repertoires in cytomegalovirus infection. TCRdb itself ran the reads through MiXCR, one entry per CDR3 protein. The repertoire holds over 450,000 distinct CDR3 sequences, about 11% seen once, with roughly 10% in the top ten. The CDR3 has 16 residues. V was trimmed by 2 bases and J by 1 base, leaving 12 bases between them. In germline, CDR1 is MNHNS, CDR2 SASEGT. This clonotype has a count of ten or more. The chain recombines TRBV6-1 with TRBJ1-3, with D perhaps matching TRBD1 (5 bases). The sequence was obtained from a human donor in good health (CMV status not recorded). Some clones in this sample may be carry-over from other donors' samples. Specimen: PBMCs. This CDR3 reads CASSEPLRQSGNTIYF. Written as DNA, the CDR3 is TGTGCCAGCAGTGAACCCCTCCGACAGTCTGGAAACACCATATATTTT.